The text below deals with one TCR beta chain. Germline V gives CDR1 KGHSH, CDR2 LQKENI. Trimming shortened V by 3 bases and J by 5 bases, and 19 bases separated the two germline ends. The CDR3 has 16 residues. This entry belongs to a study of T cell responses to AZD1222 COVID-19 vaccine. Sequenced by immunoSEQ multiplex PCR; TCRdb stores in-frame clones only, minus some. The sample yields about 150,000 clones, about 93% seen once. The sequenced sample was peripheral blood, obtained on day 0 of AZD1222 vaccination. The gene calls are TRBV18 and TRBJ1-1; no clear D gene. The TCR sequence derives from an adult in good health. The CDR3 region is CASSPRDPTLGTEAFF. The DNA for the CDR3 is TGTGCCAGCTCACCCCGGGATCCAACTTTAGGGACTGAAGCTTTCTTT.